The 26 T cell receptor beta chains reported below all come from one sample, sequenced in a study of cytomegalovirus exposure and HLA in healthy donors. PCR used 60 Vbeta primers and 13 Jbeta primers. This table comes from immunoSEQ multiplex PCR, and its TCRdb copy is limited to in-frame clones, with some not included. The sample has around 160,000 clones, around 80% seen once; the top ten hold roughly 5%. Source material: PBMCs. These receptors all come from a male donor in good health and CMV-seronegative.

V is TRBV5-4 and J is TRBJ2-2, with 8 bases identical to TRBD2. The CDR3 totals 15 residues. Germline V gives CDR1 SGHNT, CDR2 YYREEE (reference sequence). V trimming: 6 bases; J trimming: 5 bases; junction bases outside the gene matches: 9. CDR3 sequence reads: CASTKGTSGTGELFF. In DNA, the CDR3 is TGTGCCAGCACGAAGGGAACTAGCGGAACCGGGGAGCTGTTTTTT.

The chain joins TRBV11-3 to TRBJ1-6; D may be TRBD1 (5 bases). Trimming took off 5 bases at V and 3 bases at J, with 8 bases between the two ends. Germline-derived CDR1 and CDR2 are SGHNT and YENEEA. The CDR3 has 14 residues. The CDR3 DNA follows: TGTGCCAGCAGCACCGACAGCTATAATTCACCCCTCCACTTT. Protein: CASSTDSYNSPLHF.

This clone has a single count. The CDR3 loop reads CASTDRGEVAFF. The CDR3 nucleotides are TGTGCCAGCACCGACAGGGGCGAGGTTGCTTTCTTT. The chain couples TRBV2 to TRBJ1-1, with 8 bases lining up with TRBD1. J was trimmed by 11 bases and V by 7 bases; bases with no gene match: 9. Germline loops: CDR1 SNHLY, CDR2 FYNNEI. CDR3 size: 12 residues.

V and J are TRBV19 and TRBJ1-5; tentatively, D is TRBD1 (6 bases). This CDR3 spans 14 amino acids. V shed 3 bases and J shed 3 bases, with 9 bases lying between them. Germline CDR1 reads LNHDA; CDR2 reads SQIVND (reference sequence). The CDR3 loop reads CASSIRTVNQPQHF. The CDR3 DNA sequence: TGTGCCAGTAGTATTCGGACAGTCAATCAGCCCCAGCATTTT.

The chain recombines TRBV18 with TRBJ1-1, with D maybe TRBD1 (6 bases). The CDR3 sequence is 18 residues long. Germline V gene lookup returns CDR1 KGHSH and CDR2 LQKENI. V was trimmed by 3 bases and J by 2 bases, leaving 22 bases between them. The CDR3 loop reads CASSPRVVGAHTNTEAFF. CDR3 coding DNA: TGTGCCAGCTCACCTCGGGTAGTGGGGGCGCATACAAACACTGAAGCTTTCTTT.

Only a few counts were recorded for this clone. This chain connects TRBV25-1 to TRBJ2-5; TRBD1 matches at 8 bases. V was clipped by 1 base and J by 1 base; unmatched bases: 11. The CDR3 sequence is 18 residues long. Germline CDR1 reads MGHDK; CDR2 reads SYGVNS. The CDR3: CASSEWTGFGQIQETQYF. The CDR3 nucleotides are TGTGCCAGCAGTGAATGGACAGGGTTTGGGCAGATCCAAGAGACCCAGTACTTC.

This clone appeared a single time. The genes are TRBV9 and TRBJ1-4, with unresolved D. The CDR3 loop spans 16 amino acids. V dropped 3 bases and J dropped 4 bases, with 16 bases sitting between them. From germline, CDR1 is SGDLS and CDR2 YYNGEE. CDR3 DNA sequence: TGTGCCAGCAGCGCGGGCGCCGGGAGAGTTAATGAAAAACTGTTTTTT. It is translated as CASSAGAGRVNEKLFF.

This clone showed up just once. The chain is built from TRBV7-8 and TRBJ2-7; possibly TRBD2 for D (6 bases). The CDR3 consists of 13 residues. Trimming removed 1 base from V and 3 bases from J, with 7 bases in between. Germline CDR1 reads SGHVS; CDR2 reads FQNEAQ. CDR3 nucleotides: TGTGCCAGCAGCTTAGGCGGGGACTACGAGCAGTACTTC. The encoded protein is CASSLGGDYEQYF.

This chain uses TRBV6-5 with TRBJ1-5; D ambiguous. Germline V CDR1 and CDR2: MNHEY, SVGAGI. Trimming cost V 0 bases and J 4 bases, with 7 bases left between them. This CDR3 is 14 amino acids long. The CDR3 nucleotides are TGTGCCAGCAGTTACTCGACGGGTAATCAGCCCCAGCATTTT. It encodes CASSYSTGNQPQHF.

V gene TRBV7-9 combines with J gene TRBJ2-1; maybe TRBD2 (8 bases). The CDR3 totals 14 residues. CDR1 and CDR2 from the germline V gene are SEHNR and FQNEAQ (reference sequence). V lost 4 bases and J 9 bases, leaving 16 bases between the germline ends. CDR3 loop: CASSSTSGQVEQFF. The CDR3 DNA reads TGTGCCAGCAGCTCCACTAGCGGACAGGTTGAGCAGTTCTTC.

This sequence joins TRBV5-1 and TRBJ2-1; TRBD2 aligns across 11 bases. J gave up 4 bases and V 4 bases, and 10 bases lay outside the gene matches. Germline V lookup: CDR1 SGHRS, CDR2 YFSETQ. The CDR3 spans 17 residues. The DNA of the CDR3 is TGCGCCAGCAGCCCGGACCCCTTAGCGGGAGGGTACAATGAGCAGTTCTTC. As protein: CASSPDPLAGGYNEQFF.

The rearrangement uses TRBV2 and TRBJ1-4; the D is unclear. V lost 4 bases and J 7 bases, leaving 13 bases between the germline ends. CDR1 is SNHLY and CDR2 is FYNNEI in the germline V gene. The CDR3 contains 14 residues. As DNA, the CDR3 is TGTGCCAGCAGTGTAGAGGGTATCGGTGAAAAACTGTTTTTT. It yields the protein CASSVEGIGEKLFF.

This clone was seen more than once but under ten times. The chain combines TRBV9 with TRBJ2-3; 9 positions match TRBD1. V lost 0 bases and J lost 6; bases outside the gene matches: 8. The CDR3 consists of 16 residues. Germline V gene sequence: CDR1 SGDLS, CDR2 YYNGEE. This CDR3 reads CASSVGQGESIDTQYF. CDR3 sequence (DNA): TGTGCCAGCAGCGTAGGACAGGGGGAGAGTATCGATACGCAGTATTTT. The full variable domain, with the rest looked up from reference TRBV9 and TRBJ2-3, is DSGVTQTPKHLITATGQRVTLRCSPRSGDLSVYWYQQSLDQGLQFLIQYYNGEERAKGNILERFSAQQFPDLHSELNLSSLELGDSALYFCASSVGQGESIDTQYFGPGTRLTVL.

The CDR3 region is CASSTWTGQNTEAFF. CDR3 nucleotides: TGCGCCAGCAGCACATGGACAGGGCAGAACACTGAAGCTTTCTTT. The chain has TRBV4-1 and TRBJ1-1, with 8 bases matching TRBD1. After removal of 5 bases from V and 1 base from J, the junction contained 6 bases not matched to a gene. The germline CDR1 and CDR2 sequences are MGHRA and YSYEKL. The CDR3 contains 15 residues.

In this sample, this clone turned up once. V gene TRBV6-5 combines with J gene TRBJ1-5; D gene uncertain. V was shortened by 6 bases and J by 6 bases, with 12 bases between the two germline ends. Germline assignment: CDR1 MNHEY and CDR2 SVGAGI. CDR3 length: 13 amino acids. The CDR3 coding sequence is TGTGCCAGCAGGTACGCCCCCGGTCAGCCCCAGCATTTT. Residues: CASRYAPGQPQHF.

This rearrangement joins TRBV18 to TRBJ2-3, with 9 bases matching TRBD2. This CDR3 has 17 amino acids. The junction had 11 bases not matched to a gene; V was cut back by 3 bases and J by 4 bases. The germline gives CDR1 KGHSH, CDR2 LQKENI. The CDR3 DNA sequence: TGTGCCAGCTCACCGATCGCGGGCGGGAGGGCCCCAGATACGCAGTATTTT. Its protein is CASSPIAGGRAPDTQYF.

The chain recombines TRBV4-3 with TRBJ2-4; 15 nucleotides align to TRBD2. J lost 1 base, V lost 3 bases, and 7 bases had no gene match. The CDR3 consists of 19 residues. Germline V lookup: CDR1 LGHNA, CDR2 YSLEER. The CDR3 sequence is CASSQGTSGRRSAKNIQYF. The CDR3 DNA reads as TGCGCCAGCAGCCAGGGGACTAGCGGGAGGAGATCGGCCAAAAACATTCAGTACTTC.

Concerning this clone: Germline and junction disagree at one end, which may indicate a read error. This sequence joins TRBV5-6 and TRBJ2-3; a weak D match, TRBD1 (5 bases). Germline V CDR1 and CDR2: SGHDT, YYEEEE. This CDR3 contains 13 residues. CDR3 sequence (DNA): TGTGCCAGCAGCTTACGACAGACAGATACGCAATATTTT. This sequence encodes CASSLRQTDTQYF.

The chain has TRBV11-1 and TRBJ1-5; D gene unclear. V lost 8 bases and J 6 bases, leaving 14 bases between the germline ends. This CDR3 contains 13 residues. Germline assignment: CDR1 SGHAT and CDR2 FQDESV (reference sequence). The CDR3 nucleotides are TGTGCCAGCGGTTTAGGACCGGGTCAGCCCCAGCATTTT. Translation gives CASGLGPGQPQHF.

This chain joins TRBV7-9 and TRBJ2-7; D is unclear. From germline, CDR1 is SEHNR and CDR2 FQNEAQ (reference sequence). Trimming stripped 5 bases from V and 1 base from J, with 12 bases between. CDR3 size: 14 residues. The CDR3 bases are TGTGCCAGCAGCCCCACAGACGGATCCTACGAGCAGTACTTC. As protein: CASSPTDGSYEQYF.

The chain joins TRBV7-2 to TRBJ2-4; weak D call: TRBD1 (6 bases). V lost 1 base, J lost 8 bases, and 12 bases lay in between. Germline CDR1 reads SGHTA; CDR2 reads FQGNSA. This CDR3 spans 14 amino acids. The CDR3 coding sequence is TGTGCCAGCAGCTTAGGAGGGGGTAGGGACATTCAGTACTTC. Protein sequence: CASSLGGGRDIQYF. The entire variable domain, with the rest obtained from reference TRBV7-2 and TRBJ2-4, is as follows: GAGVSQSPSNKVTEKGKDVELRCDPISGHTALYWYRQSLGQGLEFLIYFQGNSAPDKSGLPSDRFSAERTGGSVSTLTIQRTQQEDSAVYLCASSLGGGRDIQYFGAGTRLSVL.

The CDR3 nucleotides read TGTGCCACCCGACAGACTTATAGCAATCAGCCCCAGCATTTT. It is translated as CATRQTYSNQPQHF. The J gene is TRBJ1-5, the V gene TRBV6-1, with D perhaps TRBD1 (5 bases). V was shortened by 10 bases and J by 0 bases, with 13 bases between the two germline ends. CDR3 length: 14 residues. Germline lookup yields CDR1 MNHNS and CDR2 SASEGT.

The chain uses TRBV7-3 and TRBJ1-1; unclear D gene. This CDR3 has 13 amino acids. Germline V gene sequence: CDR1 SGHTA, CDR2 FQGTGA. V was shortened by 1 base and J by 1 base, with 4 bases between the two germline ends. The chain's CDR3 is CASSLSKNTEAFF. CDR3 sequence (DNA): TGTGCCAGCAGCTTAAGTAAGAACACTGAAGCTTTCTTT.

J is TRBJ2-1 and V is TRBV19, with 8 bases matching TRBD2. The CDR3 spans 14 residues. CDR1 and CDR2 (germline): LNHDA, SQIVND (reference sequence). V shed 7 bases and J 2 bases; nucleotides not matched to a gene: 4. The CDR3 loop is CASTLSGAYNEQFF. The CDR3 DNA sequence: TGTGCCAGTACCCTTAGCGGGGCCTACAATGAGCAGTTCTTC.

CDR3 coding DNA: TGTGCCAGCAGCTTAGCGCGGACAGGGGGCACAGATACGCAGTATTTT. Translation gives CASSLARTGGTDTQYF. The chain carries TRBV7-2 and TRBJ2-3; 9 nucleotides match TRBD1. This CDR3 is 16 amino acids long. Germline trimming cut 0 bases from V and 1 base from J; bases unmatched to any gene: 2. The germline V gene encodes CDR1 SGHTA and CDR2 FQGNSA.

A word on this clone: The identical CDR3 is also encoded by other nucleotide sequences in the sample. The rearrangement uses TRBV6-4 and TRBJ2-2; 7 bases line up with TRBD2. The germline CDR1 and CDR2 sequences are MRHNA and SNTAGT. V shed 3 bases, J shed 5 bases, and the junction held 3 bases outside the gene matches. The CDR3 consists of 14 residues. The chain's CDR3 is CASSESGETGELFF. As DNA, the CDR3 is TGTGCCAGCAGTGAGAGCGGGGAGACCGGGGAGCTGTTTTTT.